This T cell receptor beta chain was retrieved from a study of T cells in Graves' hyperthyroidism and ophthalmopathy. Across the whole study: At initial diagnosis, before any treatment had begun, peripheral blood was obtained. Study results and limitations: Blood also contained most expanded thyroid clonotypes above 0.001.

Exclusions: uncontrolled infection, other autoimmune disease, pregnancy, lactation. Trimming removed 0 bases from V and 0 bases from J, with 18 bases in between. The CDR3 has 18 amino acids. Germline CDR1 is MNHNS and CDR2 is SASEGT. RNA transcripts gave rise to amplified TCR beta CDR3 regions. The primer set for the first-round RT-PCR of the TCR CDR3 was HTBI. TCRdb itself ran the multiplex PCR reads through MiXCR, one entry per CDR3 protein. The sample holds 530,000 or so distinct CDR3 sequences, less than 25% seen once. As to this clonotype: No antigen is known for it.

Input material: blood. V is TRBV6-1 and J is TRBJ2-7; the D gene is possibly TRBD2 (7 bases). The sequence was obtained from a woman aged 30 to 39 with Graves' ophthalmopathy. The CDR3 bases are TGTGCCAGCAGTGAAGCCTCGGGGGGAGACAGGCTCTCCTACGAGCAGTACTTC. Protein: CASSEASGGDRLSYEQYF.